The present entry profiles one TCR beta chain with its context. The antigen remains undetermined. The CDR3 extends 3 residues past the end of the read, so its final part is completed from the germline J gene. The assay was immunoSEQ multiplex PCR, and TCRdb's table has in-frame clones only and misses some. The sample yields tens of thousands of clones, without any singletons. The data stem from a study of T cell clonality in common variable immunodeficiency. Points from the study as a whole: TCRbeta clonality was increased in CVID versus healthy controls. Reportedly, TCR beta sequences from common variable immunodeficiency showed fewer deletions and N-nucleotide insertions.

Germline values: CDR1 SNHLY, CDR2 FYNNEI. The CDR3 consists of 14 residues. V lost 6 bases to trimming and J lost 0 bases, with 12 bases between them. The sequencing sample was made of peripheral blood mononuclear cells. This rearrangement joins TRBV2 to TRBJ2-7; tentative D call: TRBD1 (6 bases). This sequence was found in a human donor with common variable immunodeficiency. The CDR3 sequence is CASRAWTDSYEQYF. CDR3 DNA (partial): TGTGCCAGCAGAGCCTGGACAGACTCCTACGAG.